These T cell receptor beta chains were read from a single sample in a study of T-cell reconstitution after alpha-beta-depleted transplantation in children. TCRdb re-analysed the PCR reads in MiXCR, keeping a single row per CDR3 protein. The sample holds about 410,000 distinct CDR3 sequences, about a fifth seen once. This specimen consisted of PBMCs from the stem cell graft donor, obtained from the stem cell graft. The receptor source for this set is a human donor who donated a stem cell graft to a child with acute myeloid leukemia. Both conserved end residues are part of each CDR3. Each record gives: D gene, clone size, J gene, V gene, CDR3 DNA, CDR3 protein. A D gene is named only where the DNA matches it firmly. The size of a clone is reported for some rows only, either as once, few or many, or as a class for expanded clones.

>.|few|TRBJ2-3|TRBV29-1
.
CSVEKRSGRGFVGPGTDTQYF
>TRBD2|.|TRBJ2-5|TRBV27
TGTGCCAGTCGAATGCTGGGACTAGCGGATCAAGAGACCCAGTACTTC
CASRMLGLADQETQYF
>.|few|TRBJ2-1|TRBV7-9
TGTGCCAGCAGCTCAGTAGGGCACAGGGGGGGCTACAATGAGCAGTTCTTC
CASSSVGHRGGYNEQFF
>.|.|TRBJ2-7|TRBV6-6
TGTGCCAGCAGCTACGCGGTGGACGAGCAGTACTTC
CASSYAVDEQYF
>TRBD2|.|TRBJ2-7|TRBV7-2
TGTGCCAGCAGCTTAATGAGGGAGGGCCTCCGCGAGCAGTACTTC
CASSLMREGLREQYF
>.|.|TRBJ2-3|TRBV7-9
TGTGCCAGCAGCCTCGAGGGGGGCGGAAGCACAGATACGCAGTATTTT
CASSLEGGGSTDTQYF
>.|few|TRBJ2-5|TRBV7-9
TGTGCCTGGGGAAAGGACAGTCAAGAGACCCAGTACTTC
CAWGKDSQETQYF
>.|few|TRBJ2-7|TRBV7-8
TGTGCCAGCAGCCCCCAAGGGCTAGCGCCTTCCTACGAGCAGTACTTC
CASSPQGLAPSYEQYF
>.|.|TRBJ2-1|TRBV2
TGTGCCAGCAGTGAAGCGCGGGCGTTGAGCTCCTACAATGAGCAGTTCTTC
CASSEARALSSYNEQFF
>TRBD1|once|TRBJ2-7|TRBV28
TGTGCCAGCACTACCCTCATCGGACAGGGAAGAATCTCCTACGAGCAGTACTTC
CASTTLIGQGRISYEQYF
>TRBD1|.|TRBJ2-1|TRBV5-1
TGCGCCAGCAGCGTGATCGGGATAGGACAGGGGGCAAATGAGCAGTTCTTC
CASSVIGIGQGANEQFF
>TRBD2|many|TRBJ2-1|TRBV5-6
TGTGCCAGCAGCATAAGCGGACTAGCGGCTACCTACAATGAGCAGTTCTTC
CASSISGLAATYNEQFF
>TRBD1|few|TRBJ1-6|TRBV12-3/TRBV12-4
TGTGCCAGCAGTTTAGAGGCAGGGGGTAGTGGAAATTCACCCCTCCACTTT
CASSLEAGGSGNSPLHF
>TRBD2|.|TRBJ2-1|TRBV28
TGTGCCAGCAGTTTGGGTAGCGGGAGGCAGTACAATGAGCAGTTCTTC
CASSLGSGRQYNEQFF
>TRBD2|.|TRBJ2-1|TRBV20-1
TGCAGTGCTCCCCCGGGACTAGCGGGGCCAGCTACCTACAATGAGCAGTTCTTC
CSAPPGLAGPATYNEQFF
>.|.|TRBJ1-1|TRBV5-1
TGCGCCAGCAGCTCGGGACCGCTGGAGGCTTTCTTT
CASSSGPLEAFF
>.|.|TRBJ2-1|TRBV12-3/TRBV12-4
TGTGCCAGCAGTTCTCCCGGACTCGCTGCTATCTCGGGGCAGTTCTTC
CASSSPGLAAISGQFF